This T cell receptor beta chain was found in a study of cytomegalovirus exposure and HLA in healthy donors. TCRdb keeps only in-frame clones here, not all; method: immunoSEQ multiplex PCR. The table shows about 360,000 clones, with 70% to 90% occurring only once. V shed 0 bases and J shed 3 bases, with 9 bases lying between them. The CDR3 sequence is 15 residues long. CDR1 SNHLY and CDR2 FYNNEI come from the germline V gene. The chain uses TRBV2 and TRBJ1-3; weak D call: TRBD1 (6 bases). Sequences were obtained from PBMCs. This TCR came from a young woman in good health and CMV-seronegative. CDR3 DNA sequence: TGTGCCAGCAGTGAAGCGCCAGGGGTTGGAAACACCATATATTTT. This gives the protein CASSEAPGVGNTIYF.